The text below deals with one TCR beta chain. What it binds is not known. Blood was sampled at baseline, cycle 4 day 1, and cycle 7 day 1. The data stem from a study of OX40 agonist ivuxolimab in advanced cancers. As for the study in general: Participants, around 80% male, averaged about 56 years of age, ranging from 23 to 79.

Clones were sequenced by immunoSEQ multiplex PCR, and TCRdb holds only the in-frame ones, with some missing. Here the sample spans 95,000 or so clones, about 85% being singletons. V lost 4 bases, J lost 9 bases, and 15 bases stayed unmatched. CDR3 length equals 17 residues. Germline assignment: CDR1 SGHTA and CDR2 FQGNSA. General study results and limits: Clonal expansion among partial responders at 0.1-3.0 mg/kg ranked near the lowest. Averaging showed that CD8+ T cells had more expanded clones than CD4+ did.

The receptor was derived from an adult with an advanced solid tumor such as melanoma, head and neck, liver or kidney cancer. The sample was CD4+ or CD8+ T cells sorted from blood, taken in a trial of the OX40 agonist ivuxolimab. The chain uses TRBV7-2 and TRBJ1-6; the match to TRBD1 covers 7 bases. CDR3 in amino acids: CASSWGTGTALSSPLHF. The CDR3 bases are TGTGCCAGCAGCTGGGGAACCGGGACAGCCCTTTCTTCACCCCTCCACTTT. The full variable domain, its missing parts supplied by reference TRBV7-2 and TRBJ1-6, is GAGVSQSPSNKVTEKGKDVELRCDPISGHTALYWYRQSLGQGLEFLIYFQGNSAPDKSGLPSDRFSAERTGGSVSTLTIQRTQQEDSAVYLCASSWGTGTALSSPLHFGNGTRLTVT.